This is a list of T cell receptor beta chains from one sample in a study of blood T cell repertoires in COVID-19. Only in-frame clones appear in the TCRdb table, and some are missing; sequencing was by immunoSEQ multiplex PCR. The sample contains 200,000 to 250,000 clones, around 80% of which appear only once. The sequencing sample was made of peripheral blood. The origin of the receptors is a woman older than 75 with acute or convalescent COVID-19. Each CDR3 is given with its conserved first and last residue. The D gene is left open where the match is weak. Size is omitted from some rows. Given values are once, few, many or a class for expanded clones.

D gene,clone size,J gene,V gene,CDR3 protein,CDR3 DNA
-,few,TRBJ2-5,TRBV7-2,CASSLAGQWVETQYF,TGTGCCAGCAGCTTAGCGGGACAATGGGTGGAGACCCAGTACTTC
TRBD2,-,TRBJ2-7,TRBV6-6,CASSPGTSVGSPNF,TGTGCCAGCAGCCCAGGGACTAGCGTTGGATCTCCAAACTTC
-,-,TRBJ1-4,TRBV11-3,CASSPGRANEKLFF,TGTGCCAGCAGCCCAGGGCGTGCTAATGAAAAACTGTTTTTT
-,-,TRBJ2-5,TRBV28,CASSTAWTGEKLADITYGETQYF,TGTGCCAGCAGCACAGCTTGGACAGGGGAGAAACTAGCGGACATTACCTATGGGGAGACCCAGTACTTC
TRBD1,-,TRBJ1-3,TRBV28,CASRLQGPGNTIYF,TGTGCCAGCAGACTACAGGGGCCTGGAAACACCATATATTTT
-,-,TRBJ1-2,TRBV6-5,CASSPEGGGYGYTF,TGTGCCAGCAGTCCTGAAGGAGGTGGCTATGGCTACACCTTC
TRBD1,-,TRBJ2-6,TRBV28,CASSSQGALLANVLTF,TGTGCCAGCAGTTCTCAGGGGGCCTTACTGGCCAACGTCCTGACTTTC
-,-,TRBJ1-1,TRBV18,CASSPSPNTEAFF,TGTGCCAGCTCACCAAGCCCGAACACTGAAGCTTTCTTT
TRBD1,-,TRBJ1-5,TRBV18,CASSPSTGEVQPQHF,TGTGCCAGCTCACCCTCCACAGGGGAAGTACAGCCCCAGCATTTT
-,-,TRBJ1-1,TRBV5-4,CASSPYTGSFNTEAFF,TGTGCCAGCAGCCCCTATACAGGGTCCTTCAACACTGAAGCTTTCTTT
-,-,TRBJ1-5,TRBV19,CASSPVAGSSNQPQHF,TGTGCCAGTAGTCCTGTTGCGGGATCGAGCAATCAGCCCCAGCATTTT
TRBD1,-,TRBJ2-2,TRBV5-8,CASSSSGTGVTGELFF,TGTGCCAGCAGCTCTTCCGGGACAGGGGTGACCGGGGAGCTGTTTTTT
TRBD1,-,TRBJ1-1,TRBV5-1,CASSPRDSFTEAFF,TGCGCCAGCAGCCCCCGGGACAGCTTCACTGAAGCTTTCTTT
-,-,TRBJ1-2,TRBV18,CASSTSDSNYGYTF,TGTGCCAGCTCAACTTCGGACAGTAACTATGGCTACACCTTC
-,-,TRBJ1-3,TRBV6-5,CASSETPWNTIYF,TGTGCCAGCTCTGAAACACCGTGGAACACCATATATTTT
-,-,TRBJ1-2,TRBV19,CASSIGANRVWGYTF,TGTGCCAGTAGTATAGGGGCCAACAGGGTCTGGGGCTACACCTTC
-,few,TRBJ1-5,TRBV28,CASSSPGPQHF,TGTGCCAGCAGTTCCCCAGGGCCCCAGCATTTT
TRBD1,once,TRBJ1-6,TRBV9,CASSRGQADNSPLHF,TGTGCCAGCAGCCGAGGACAGGCAGATAATTCACCCCTCCACTTT
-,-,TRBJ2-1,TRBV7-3,CASSLVRSSYNEQFF,TGTGCCAGCAGCTTAGTTCGGAGCTCCTACAATGAGCAGTTCTTC
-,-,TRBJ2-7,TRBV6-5,CASSTGSYEQYF,TGTGCCAGCAGTACAGGGTCCTACGAGCAGTACTTC
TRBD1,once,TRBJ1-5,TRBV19,CASSIRQGGVVFQPQHF,TGTGCCAGTAGTATAAGACAGGGGGGTGTTGTTTTTCAGCCCCAGCATTTT
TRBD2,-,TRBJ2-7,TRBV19,CASSIDGGTTYEQYF,TGTGCCAGTAGTATAGACGGGGGGACCACCTACGAGCAGTACTTC
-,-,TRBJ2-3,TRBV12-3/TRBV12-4,CASRTGFTDTQYF,TGTGCCAGCAGAACAGGGTTCACAGATACGCAGTATTTT
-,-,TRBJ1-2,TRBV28,CASSLARGAVGYTF,TGTGCCAGCAGTTTAGCGCGTGGGGCGGTAGGCTACACCTTC
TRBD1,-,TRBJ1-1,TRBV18,CASSPGQGTEAFF,TGTGCCAGCTCACCGGGACAGGGGACTGAAGCTTTCTTT
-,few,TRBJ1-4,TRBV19,CASSSPGGGYGNEKLFF,TGTGCCAGTAGCAGCCCCGGCGGGGGGTATGGTAATGAAAAACTGTTTTTT
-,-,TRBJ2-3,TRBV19,CATRDSPSTDTQYF,TGTGCCACCAGGGACTCCCCAAGCACAGATACGCAGTATTTT
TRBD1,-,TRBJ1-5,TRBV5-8,CASSFSGQGPSF,TGTGCCAGCAGCTTTTCTGGACAGGGGCCATCTTTT
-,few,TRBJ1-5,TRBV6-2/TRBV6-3,CASSWILTEGNQPQHF,TGTGCCAGCAGTTGGATCCTGACAGAAGGAAATCAGCCCCAGCATTTT
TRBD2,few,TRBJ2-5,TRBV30,CAWAAGGRETQYF,TGTGCCTGGGCAGCGGGGGGGCGAGAGACCCAGTACTTC
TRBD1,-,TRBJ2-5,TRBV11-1,CASSFSTDRGETQYF,TGTGCCAGCAGCTTTTCTACGGACAGGGGCGAGACCCAGTACTTC
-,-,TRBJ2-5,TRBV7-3,CASSLGGGSGETQYF,TGTGCCAGCAGCTTAGGAGGGGGCAGCGGCGAGACCCAGTACTTC
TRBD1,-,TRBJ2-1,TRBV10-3,CATGTGAPNEQFF,TGTGCCACTGGGACAGGGGCCCCCAATGAGCAGTTCTTC
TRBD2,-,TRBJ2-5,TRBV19,CASSISSRGGLAETQYF,TGTGCCAGTAGTATTTCCTCGCGGGGGGGCCTCGCAGAGACCCAGTACTTC
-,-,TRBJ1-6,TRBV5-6,CASSLLGQALYNSPLHF,TGTGCCAGCAGCTTGTTGGGGCAGGCCCTCTATAATTCACCCCTCCACTTT
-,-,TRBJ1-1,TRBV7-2,CASSLGDTRTTEAFF,TGTGCCAGCAGCTTAGGAGACACACGAACCACTGAAGCTTTCTTT